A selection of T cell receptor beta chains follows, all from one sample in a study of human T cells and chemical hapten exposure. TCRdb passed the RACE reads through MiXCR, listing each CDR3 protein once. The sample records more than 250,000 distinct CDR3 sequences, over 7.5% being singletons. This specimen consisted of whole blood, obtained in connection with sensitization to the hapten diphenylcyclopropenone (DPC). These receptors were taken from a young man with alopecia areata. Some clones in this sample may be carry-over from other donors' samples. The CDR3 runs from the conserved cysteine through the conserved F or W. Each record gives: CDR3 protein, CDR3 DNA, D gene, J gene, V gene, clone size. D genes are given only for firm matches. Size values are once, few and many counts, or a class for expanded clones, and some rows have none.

CDR3: CASSLAESGSYEQYF; DNA: TGCGCCAGCAGCCTGGCCGAATCAGGGTCCTACGAGCAGTACTTC; D: .; J: TRBJ2-7; V: TRBV4-3; size: .
CDR3: CSVVLQGLETQYF; DNA: TGCAGCGTTGTGCTGCAGGGTTTGGAGACCCAGTACTTC; D: .; J: TRBJ2-5; V: TRBV29-1; size: .
CDR3: CASSSSNYGYTF; DNA: TGTGCCAGTAGTTCCTCTAACTATGGCTACACCTTC; D: .; J: TRBJ1-2; V: TRBV19; size: few
CDR3: CASSSGLAGGQGETQYF; DNA: TGTGCCAGCAGCTCGGGACTAGCGGGGGGCCAGGGAGAGACCCAGTACTTC; D: TRBD2; J: TRBJ2-5; V: TRBV7-2; size: .
CDR3: CASSPPSGQGEETQYF; DNA: TGTGCCAGCTCACCACCGTCGGGACAGGGAGAAGAGACCCAGTACTTC; D: TRBD1; J: TRBJ2-5; V: TRBV18; size: few
CDR3: CASSHAGNHYEQYF; DNA: TGCGCCAGCAGCCACGCCGGGAACCACTACGAGCAGTACTTC; D: .; J: TRBJ2-7; V: TRBV4-3; size: many
CDR3: CASSWVDNQPQHF; DNA: TGTGCCAGCAGTTGGGTTGACAATCAGCCCCAGCATTTT; D: .; J: TRBJ1-5; V: TRBV6-2/TRBV6-3; size: .
CDR3: CAIARAGEKLFF; DNA: TGTGCCATCGCAAGGGCTGGGGAAAAACTGTTTTTT; D: .; J: TRBJ1-4; V: TRBV10-3; size: .
CDR3: CASSLDPTRKLFF; DNA: TGTGCCAGCAGCTTAGATCCGACCCGTAAACTGTTTTTT; D: .; J: TRBJ1-4; V: TRBV7-2; size: .
CDR3: CASSSNRGTDTQYF; DNA: TGCGCCAGCAGCTCGAACAGGGGAACAGATACGCAGTATTTT; D: TRBD1; J: TRBJ2-3; V: TRBV4-1; size: .
CDR3: CSVGQRNYEQYF; DNA: TGCAGCGTAGGACAGAGAAACTACGAGCAGTACTTC; D: .; J: TRBJ2-7; V: TRBV29-1; size: few
CDR3: CSVEEQNQETQYF; DNA: TGCAGCGTTGAAGAACAGAACCAAGAGACCCAGTACTTC; D: .; J: TRBJ2-5; V: TRBV29-1; size: .
CDR3: CASSLDPGWNAEAFF; DNA: TGCGCCAGCAGCTTGGATCCCGGGTGGAACGCTGAAGCTTTCTTT; D: .; J: TRBJ1-1; V: TRBV5-1; size: many
CDR3: CASSLDRGLSNQPQHF; DNA: TGTGCCAGCAGCTTAGATCGGGGGCTTAGCAATCAGCCCCAGCATTTT; D: .; J: TRBJ1-5; V: TRBV7-2; size: .
CDR3: CSAHSGGPTYEQYF; DNA: TGCAGTGCCCATAGCGGGGGCCCAACCTACGAGCAGTACTTC; D: TRBD2; J: TRBJ2-7; V: TRBV20-1; size: few
CDR3: CASSSPSTGTYEQYF; DNA: TGTGCCAGCAGCTCACCATCGACAGGGACCTACGAGCAGTACTTC; D: TRBD1; J: TRBJ2-7; V: TRBV7-9; size: .
CDR3: CASSYSRRDGYTF; DNA: TGTGCCAGCAGTTACTCGCGGAGGGATGGCTACACCTTC; D: .; J: TRBJ1-2; V: TRBV6-2/TRBV6-3; size: many
CDR3: CSVEWGLETQYF; DNA: TGCAGCGTTGAATGGGGGCTAGAGACCCAGTACTTC; D: .; J: TRBJ2-5; V: TRBV29-1; size: few
CDR3: CASSRVAGELFF; DNA: TGTGCCAGCAGTAGGGTAGCCGGGGAGCTGTTTTTT; D: .; J: TRBJ2-2; V: TRBV6-2/TRBV6-3; size: few
CDR3: CASSLVQGAYNEQFF; DNA: TGCGCCAGCAGCTTGGTGCAGGGCGCCTACAATGAGCAGTTCTTC; D: .; J: TRBJ2-1; V: TRBV5-1; size: .
CDR3: CASSLRLLRTEAFF; DNA: TGTGCCAGCAGCTTAAGACTTCTACGCACTGAAGCTTTCTTT; D: .; J: TRBJ1-1; V: TRBV7-9; size: .
CDR3: CSARGSGQGNSPLHF; DNA: .; D: .; J: TRBJ1-6; V: TRBV20-1; size: few
CDR3: CASTLGGALSGANVLTF; DNA: TGTGCCAGCACCCTAGGGGGGGCCCTCTCTGGGGCCAACGTCCTGACTTTC; D: .; J: TRBJ2-6; V: TRBV12-3/TRBV12-4; size: few
CDR3: CASRPLEVTQYF; DNA: TGTGCCAGCAGACCTCTAGAGGTGACGCAGTATTTT; D: .; J: TRBJ2-3; V: TRBV7-9; size: .
CDR3: CVSSWGGDNSPLHF; DNA: TGTGTCAGCAGTTGGGGGGGAGATAATTCACCCCTCCACTTT; D: .; J: TRBJ1-6; V: TRBV6-5; size: .
CDR3: CASSLDRAYGYTF; DNA: TGTGCCAGCAGTTTGGACAGGGCCTATGGCTACACCTTC; D: TRBD1; J: TRBJ1-2; V: TRBV6-5; size: many
CDR3: CSAYIPRGETQYF; DNA: TGCAGTGCTTATATTCCCCGCGGGGAGACCCAGTACTTC; D: .; J: TRBJ2-5; V: TRBV20-1; size: few
CDR3: CATRDRNFSPLHF; DNA: TGTGCCACACGGGACAGAAATTTTTCACCCCTCCACTTT; D: TRBD1; J: TRBJ1-6; V: TRBV12-3/TRBV12-4; size: many
CDR3: CASSPLKQYF; DNA: TGTGCCAGCAGCCCCCTTAAGCAGTACTTC; D: .; J: TRBJ2-7; V: TRBV21-1; size: few
CDR3: CAITGTVTDTQYF; DNA: TGTGCCATCACTGGGACGGTCACAGATACGCAGTATTTT; D: .; J: TRBJ2-3; V: TRBV10-3; size: few
CDR3: CAGNLAGQSSYNEQFF; DNA: TGTGCCGGCAACTTAGCCGGACAAAGCTCCTACAATGAGCAGTTCTTC; D: .; J: TRBJ2-1; V: TRBV11-2; size: .
CDR3: CASSTGQYTDTQYF; DNA: TGTGCCAGCAGCACGGGACAGTACACAGATACGCAGTATTTT; D: TRBD1; J: TRBJ2-3; V: TRBV7-2; size: few
CDR3: CSAWHNEQFF; DNA: TGCAGCGCCTGGCACAATGAGCAGTTCTTC; D: .; J: TRBJ2-1; V: TRBV29-1; size: .
CDR3: CASRTADRITGELFF; DNA: TGTGCCAGCAGGACCGCGGACAGGATCACCGGGGAGCTGTTTTTT; D: TRBD1; J: TRBJ2-2; V: TRBV6-1; size: many
CDR3: CASSFMRQGAWEQYF; DNA: TGTGCCAGCAGCTTTATGAGACAGGGGGCTTGGGAGCAGTACTTC; D: TRBD1; J: TRBJ2-7; V: TRBV7-9; size: many
CDR3: CASSYPDTTDTQYF; DNA: TGTGCCAGCAGTTACCCGGACACCACAGATACGCAGTATTTT; D: .; J: TRBJ2-3; V: TRBV6-2/TRBV6-3; size: few
CDR3: CSASAPGQGGIGQYF; DNA: TGCAGTGCTTCAGCGCCGGGACAGGGGGGTATCGGGCAGTACTTC; D: TRBD1; J: TRBJ2-7; V: TRBV20-1; size: few